The 13 T cell receptor beta chains presented below share a single source sample, sequenced in a study of OX40 agonist ivuxolimab in advanced cancers. Libraries were prepared by immunoSEQ multiplex PCR; TCRdb keeps only in-frame clonotypes and omits some of them. The table lists about 38,000 clones, roughly 80% of them singletons. The material sequenced was CD4+ or CD8+ T cells sorted from blood, taken in a trial of the OX40 agonist ivuxolimab. Receptors were obtained from an adult with an advanced solid tumor such as melanoma, head and neck, liver or kidney cancer.

The chain carries TRBV27 and TRBJ1-2; 7 bases map to TRBD1. CDR1 and CDR2 (germline): MNHEY, SMNVEV (reference sequence). The CDR3 contains 16 residues. The V segment lost 4 bases and the J segment 8 bases; nucleotides outside the gene matches: 16. CDR3 nucleotides: TGTGCCAGCAGTTCGACAGGGCTTATGGCTTCGGGGGGCTACACCTTC. It encodes CASSSTGLMASGGYTF.

The sample holds many counts of this clone. The chain joins TRBV5-1 to TRBJ1-1; possibly TRBD1 for D (6 bases). Germline loops: CDR1 SGHRS, CDR2 YFSETQ. CDR3 length equals 15 residues. V was cut by 5 bases and J by 0 bases, with 14 bases left in between. CDR3 protein: CASSLDSYMNTEAFF. The CDR3 coding sequence is TGCGCCAGCAGTCTGGACAGTTACATGAACACTGAAGCTTTCTTT.

This CDR3 is CSVESLSAVYAEAFF. The CDR3 bases are TGCAGCGTTGAATCCCTTTCAGCCGTCTATGCTGAAGCTTTCTTT. The chain is built from TRBV29-1 and TRBJ1-1; D uncertain. V was clipped by 2 bases and J by 6 bases, with 19 bases between them. Germline-derived CDR1 and CDR2 are SQVTM and ANQGSEA. The CDR3 covers 15 residues.

This clone was observed a handful of times. The gene calls are TRBV6-4 and TRBJ2-3; TRBD2 aligns across 10 bases. The CDR3 is made up of 19 amino acids. V dropped 6 bases and J dropped 0; count of bases not matched to a gene: 15. Germline assignment: CDR1 MRHNA and CDR2 SNTAGT. DNA of the CDR3: TGTGCCAGCAGAGCTATAGCGGGGGGTCGCTCCCGAAGCACAGATACGCAGTATTTT. Protein product: CASRAIAGGRSRSTDTQYF.

V usage is TRBV19 and J usage is TRBJ2-7, with a weak D call TRBD2 (6 bases). V lost 3 bases and J lost 5, with 17 bases in between. The CDR3 is 15 residues long. Germline lookup yields CDR1 LNHDA and CDR2 SQIVND (reference sequence). The CDR3, as DNA: TGTGCCAGTAGTATCTCATTCGGAGGGGCCCACGAGCAGTACTTC. Translating it yields CASSISFGGAHEQYF.

This rearrangement joins TRBV7-9 to TRBJ2-3; no definite D call. This CDR3 is 16 amino acids long. With 0 bases removed from V and 2 bases from J, the gap between germline ends came to 12 bases. The germline V gene has CDR1 SEHNR and CDR2 FQNEAQ (reference sequence). CDR3 in amino acids: CASSLAPLSNTDTQYF. The CDR3 bases are TGTGCCAGCAGCTTAGCCCCCCTGTCTAACACAGATACGCAGTATTTT.

As concerns this clone: Germline is not matched at one junction end, which may reflect a read error. The V call is TRBV20-1, the J call TRBJ2-7; D might be TRBD1 or TRBD2, each matching 5 bases. The CDR3 is 11 amino acids. Germline loops: CDR1 DFQATT, CDR2 SNEGSKA (reference sequence). CDR3 residues: CSARRDRSPSF. The CDR3 region has the DNA TGCAGTGCTAGAAGGGACCGAAGCCCCTCCTTC.

The chain employs TRBV7-6 and TRBJ2-5, with TRBD1 matching over 8 bases. CDR1 is SGHVS, CDR2 FNYEAQ, per germline. The V gene end was trimmed by 0 bases and the J gene end by 5 bases; junction bases not matched to a gene: 8. The CDR3 is 16 amino acids. The CDR3 bases are TGTGCCAGCAGCTTAGCTTTAGGACAGGGTATGGAGACCCAGTACTTC. Translating it yields CASSLALGQGMETQYF.

The rearrangement links TRBV2 to TRBJ2-3; D is possibly TRBD1 or TRBD2 (5 bases each). The CDR3 has 15 residues. The germline V gene has CDR1 SNHLY and CDR2 FYNNEI. V dropped 0 bases and J dropped 8 bases, with 15 bases sitting between them. The CDR3 is CASSEAGVGTGTQYF. CDR3 bases: TGTGCCAGCAGTGAAGCCGGGGTGGGGACGGGTACGCAGTATTTT.

J is TRBJ1-5 and V is TRBV19; TRBD1 matches at 8 bases. The CDR3 spans 15 residues. The trim removed 3 bases at V and 5 bases at J, leaving 6 bases unmatched. Germline CDR1 and CDR2: LNHDA and SQIVND (reference sequence). The CDR3 is CASSMRTGSDQPQHF. CDR3 DNA: TGTGCCAGTAGTATGCGGACAGGGTCGGATCAGCCCCAGCATTTT.

The rearrangement joins TRBV7-2 to TRBJ2-3; tentatively, D is TRBD2 (6 bases). The CDR3 sequence is 17 residues long. V lost 4 bases and J 0 bases, leaving 17 bases between the germline ends. Germline CDR1 is SGHTA and CDR2 is FQGNSA. The CDR3 coding sequence is TGTGCCAGCAGCTACTACCTGGGACTCCGTAGCACAGATACGCAGTATTTT. Its protein is CASSYYLGLRSTDTQYF.

This clone is judged medium-sized (0.01 to 0.1%). J is TRBJ1-4 and V is TRBV29-1, with 8 nucleotides matching TRBD1. The V and J ends lost 4 bases and 2 bases, in that order; junction bases with no gene match: 3. Germline V gives CDR1 SQVTM, CDR2 ANQGSEA. CDR3 size: 14 residues. CDR3 sequence: CSVGDRGTNEKLFF. The CDR3, as DNA: TGCAGCGTTGGAGACAGGGGCACTAATGAAAAACTGTTTTTT.

This chain connects TRBV28 to TRBJ1-2, with D hard to call. This CDR3 is built from 14 residues. The germline V gene encodes CDR1 MDHEN and CDR2 SYDVKM. V shed 2 bases and J shed 4 bases, with 11 bases lying between them. DNA of the CDR3: TGTGCCAGCAGTTTAGTTACAGATGGCTATGGCTACACCTTC. Amino acids: CASSLVTDGYGYTF.